This T cell receptor beta chain emerged from a study of glioma-infiltrating T cells. Study-wide results and limits: Patients with low tissue-blood divergence carried a signature set of shared blood CDR3 motifs.

Using RNA template, CDR3s of TCR alpha and beta were amplified with iRepertoire arm-PCR. A single record per CDR3 protein comes from TCRdb applying MiXCR to the multiplex PCR reads. This sample has a few hundred thousand distinct CDR3 sequences, with 41% found just once. This clonotype was picked up a small number of times. Its target is unknown. CDR1 and CDR2 from the germline V gene are SNHLY and FYNNEI. Unmatched junction bases numbered 6, after V lost 6 bases and J lost 5 bases. CDR3 length: 14 residues. Sequencing was performed on glioma tissue, nonneoplastic brain tissue, or PBMCs (not recorded which). The sequence derives from a human donor with low-grade glioma or glioblastoma, undergoing nonglioma brain surgery, or in good health (not recorded which). The chain combines TRBV2 with TRBJ1-5, with 8 bases aligning to TRBD1. CDR3 amino acids: CASSGGQDYQPQHF. CDR3 DNA sequence: TGTGCCAGCAGCGGGGGACAGGACTATCAGCCCCAGCATTTT.